The 10 T cell receptor beta chains below were found in one sample sequenced in a study of T cell changes during pregnancy in multiple sclerosis. Some clones are missing from TCRdb's copy, which holds only in-frame ones; the method was immunoSEQ multiplex PCR. The sample yields tens of thousands of clones, over 80% seen once. Sequencing used peripheral blood, obtained before pregnancy. Receptors originate from a female donor with multiple sclerosis, enrolled in a pregnancy study.

DNA of the CDR3: TGTGCCAGCAGCTTAGCTAGCGGCTCCTACGAGCAGTACTTC. It specifies CASSLASGSYEQYF. The rearrangement joins TRBV7-9 to TRBJ2-7, with D tentatively TRBD2 (6 bases). V was clipped by 0 bases and J by 0 bases, with 6 bases between them. Germline V gene lookup returns CDR1 SEHNR and CDR2 FQNEAQ (reference sequence). The CDR3 sequence is 14 residues long.

This chain links TRBV27 with TRBJ2-1; 8 bases fit TRBD2. CDR1 and CDR2 from the germline V gene are MNHEY and SMNVEV (reference sequence). The CDR3 totals 15 residues. J lost 7 bases, V lost 4 bases, and 9 bases had no gene match. CDR3 loop: CASSSLAGPINEQFF. Here the CDR3 DNA reads TGTGCCAGCAGTTCTCTAGCGGGCCCTATTAATGAGCAGTTCTTC.

The chain links TRBV2 to TRBJ1-1; perhaps TRBD1 as D (5 bases). This CDR3 comprises 14 residues. Germline loops: CDR1 SNHLY, CDR2 FYNNEI. Trimming cost V 7 bases and J 0 bases, with 12 bases left between them. The CDR3 DNA reads TGTGCCAGCACTAGAGACAGCTTGAACACTGAAGCTTTCTTT. Translation gives CASTRDSLNTEAFF.

The J gene is TRBJ1-1, the V gene TRBV7-2, with D tentatively TRBD1 (6 bases). Trimming pared 3 bases from V and 1 base from J, leaving 12 bases between. The germline CDR1 and CDR2 sequences are SGHTA and FQGNSA. This CDR3 spans 15 amino acids. The CDR3 loop is CASSLLPGQNTEAFF. The CDR3 bases are TGTGCCAGCAGCTTGCTTCCGGGACAGAACACTGAAGCTTTCTTT.

In its sample, this clone was seen once. This rearrangement joins TRBV27 to TRBJ2-1; 7 positions match TRBD1. Germline V gene sequence: CDR1 MNHEY, CDR2 SMNVEV (reference sequence). The CDR3 has 14 amino acids. V was clipped by 3 bases and J by 7 bases; unmatched bases: 6. For the CDR3, the DNA is TGTGCCAGCAGTTTTGGACAGGTGGTAAATGAGCAGTTCTTC. Amino acids: CASSFGQVVNEQFF.

J is TRBJ1-1 and V is TRBV6-1; 7 bases are shared with TRBD1. Germline V gene sequence: CDR1 MNHNS, CDR2 SASEGT. With 4 bases clipped from V and 10 bases from J, the junction kept 6 bases outside the gene matches. The CDR3 has 12 residues. The CDR3 DNA reads as TGTGCCAGCAGTGGCACAGGGGCACGAGCTTTCTTT. It encodes CASSGTGARAFF.

V is TRBV28 and J is TRBJ2-1, with 11 bases identical to TRBD2. V lost 1 base to trimming and J lost 15 bases; unmatched junction nucleotides: 8. Germline V gene data show CDR1 as MDHEN and CDR2 as SYDVKM. The CDR3 is 14 residues long. Here the CDR3 reads CASSLLLAGDFPFF. The DNA for the CDR3 is TGTGCCAGCAGTTTATTACTAGCGGGAGACTTCCCGTTCTTC.

The chain employs TRBV25-1 and TRBJ2-2; tentatively, D is TRBD2 (6 bases). The CDR3 length is 16 residues. The V gene lost 1 base and the J gene lost 6 bases, with 15 bases spanning the gap. Germline V CDR1 and CDR2: MGHDK, SYGVNS. CDR3 in amino acids: CASSEWVGTRAGELFF. The DNA of the CDR3 is TGTGCCAGCAGTGAATGGGTAGGGACTCGGGCCGGGGAGCTGTTTTTT.

The genes are TRBV7-8 and TRBJ2-4; weak D call: TRBD2 (5 bases). Germline V gene lookup returns CDR1 SGHVS and CDR2 FQNEAQ. The CDR3 is 16 amino acids. Trimming pared 0 bases from V and 0 bases from J, leaving 9 bases between. CDR3 DNA sequence: TGTGCCAGCAGCTTAGCCCGGGGTCTAGCCAAAAACATTCAGTACTTC. It translates to CASSLARGLAKNIQYF. Drawing the rest from reference TRBV7-8 and TRBJ2-4, the complete variable domain is GAGVSQSPRYKVAKRGQDVALRCDPISGHVSLFWYQQALGQGPEFLTYFQNEAQLDKSGLPSDRFFAERPEGSVSTLKIQRTQQEDSAVYLCASSLARGLAKNIQYFGAGTRLSVL.

The CDR3 DNA reads TGTGCCAGCAACAAGGGGACAGGGGAGGAGCAGTACTTC. It translates to CASNKGTGEEQYF. The genes are TRBV5-6 and TRBJ2-7; 10 bases are a match to TRBD1. This CDR3 has 13 amino acids. J gave up 7 bases and V 6 bases, and 7 bases lay outside the gene matches. Looked up from germline, CDR1 is SGHDT and CDR2 is YYEEEE. Together with reference TRBV5-6 and TRBJ2-7, the CDR3 gives the full variable domain: DAGVTQSPTHLIKTRGQQVTLRCSPKSGHDTVSWYQQALGQGPQFIFQYYEEEERQRGNFPDRFSGHQFPNYSSELNVNALLLGDSALYLCASNKGTGEEQYFGPGTRLTVT.